A selection of T cell receptor beta chains follows, all from one sample in a study of T cells in localized non-small cell lung cancer. Sequencing was performed with immunoSEQ multiplex PCR; in TCRdb, only in-frame clones are kept and a portion is missing. The sample carries approximately 2,000 clones, roughly 18% recorded once. The sequencing used lung tumor tissue, collected before any cancer treatment. These receptors were taken from a male donor older than 55 with stage I lung adenocarcinoma. Each CDR3 is given with its conserved first and last residue. Each record gives: clone size, D gene, J gene, V gene, CDR3 protein, CDR3 DNA. A D gene is named only where the DNA matches it firmly. A clone size is listed for some rows: how often the clone was seen (once, few, many), or a class if it is expanded.

NA	NA	TRBJ2-4	TRBV29-1	CSVGDSGENIQYF	TGCAGCGTCGGAGATTCAGGGGAGAACATTCAGTACTTC
NA	NA	TRBJ1-1	TRBV18	CASSPGGGVSTEAFF	TGTGCCAGCTCACCAGGGGGTGGGGTGAGCACTGAAGCTTTCTTT
NA	TRBD2	TRBJ2-4	TRBV19	CASSGLAGGPKNIQYF	TGTGCCAGTAGCGGACTAGCGGGGGGGCCCAAAAACATTCAGTACTTC
few	NA	TRBJ2-7	TRBV11-3	CASSFPGKPYEQYF	TGTGCCAGCAGCTTCCCGGGGAAACCCTACGAGCAGTACTTC
few	NA	TRBJ1-4	TRBV11-3	CASSQAGTGFGEKLFF	TGTGCCAGCAGCCAAGCAGGAACAGGGTTTGGAGAAAAACTGTTTTTT
NA	NA	TRBJ1-2	TRBV11-3	CASSHPGVGNYGYTF	TGTGCCAGCAGTCACCCAGGGGTGGGAAACTATGGCTACACCTTC
NA	NA	TRBJ1-5	TRBV19	CASSISGDGNQPQHF	TGTGCCAGTAGTATTTCGGGGGACGGCAATCAGCCCCAGCATTTT
NA	NA	TRBJ2-5	TRBV9	CASSVGVQETQYF	TGTGCCAGCAGCGTAGGGGTACAAGAGACCCAGTACTTC
few	TRBD2	TRBJ2-5	TRBV28	CASSSPSGGTETQYF	TGTGCCAGCAGTTCACCTAGCGGGGGGACGGAGACCCAGTACTTC
few	TRBD1	TRBJ2-7	TRBV9	CASSQGERPYEQYF	TGTGCCAGCAGCCAGGGGGAGAGACCCTACGAGCAGTACTTC
few	TRBD2	TRBJ2-1	TRBV11-3	CASSYLAGGTNEQFF	TGTGCCAGCAGCTACCTAGCGGGGGGCACTAATGAGCAGTTCTTC
NA	NA	TRBJ1-1	TRBV30	CAWIRGRTEAFF	TGTGCCTGGATCCGGGGGCGAACTGAAGCTTTCTTT
few	NA	TRBJ1-5	TRBV7-5	CASSPTGGDQPQHF	TGTGCCAGCAGCCCGACAGGAGGGGATCAGCCCCAGCATTTT
NA	TRBD1	TRBJ2-5	TRBV23-1	CASTQGGGETQYF	TGCGCCAGCACCCAAGGGGGCGGAGAGACCCAGTACTTC
NA	NA	TRBJ1-1	TRBV11-3	CASSLGSVTLNTEAFF	TGTGCCAGCAGCTTAGGGTCAGTCACTTTGAACACTGAAGCTTTCTTT
NA	NA	TRBJ1-1	TRBV11-3	CASSYGAGALLEAFF	TGTGCCAGCAGCTATGGAGCAGGGGCCCTACTAGAAGCTTTCTTT
few	NA	TRBJ2-1	TRBV6-8	CATEGPPGDEQFF	TGTGCCACCGAGGGCCCACCGGGGGATGAGCAGTTCTTC
few	NA	TRBJ2-7	TRBV11-3	CASSYGRGPRYEQYF	TGTGCCAGCAGCTACGGACGCGGCCCCCGGTACGAGCAGTACTTC
NA	NA	TRBJ1-1	TRBV5-4	CASSLVGGAEAFF	TGTGCCAGCAGTCTCGTGGGTGGCGCTGAAGCTTTCTTT
few	TRBD1	TRBJ2-1	TRBV6-8	CASRAGGNEQFF	TGTGCCAGCAGGGCAGGGGGCAATGAGCAGTTCTTC
NA	TRBD1	TRBJ2-7	TRBV18	CASSQGTGGTYEQYF	TGTGCCAGCTCCCAAGGGACAGGGGGAACCTACGAGCAGTACTTC
medium-sized	NA	TRBJ1-1	TRBV6-8	CASSSRDGGKLEAFF	TGTGCCAGCAGTTCCCGGGACGGGGGAAAATTGGAAGCTTTCTTT
few	TRBD1	TRBJ2-2	TRBV6-8	CASRRQGPGELFF	TGTGCCAGCAGAAGACAGGGTCCCGGGGAGCTGTTTTTT
NA	TRBD1	TRBJ1-5	TRBV6-8	CASSRTGDNQPQHF	TGTGCCAGCAGCCGGACAGGAGACAATCAGCCCCAGCATTTT
medium-sized	TRBD1	TRBJ1-4	TRBV6-8	CASSVHRGLTNEKLFF	TGTGCCAGCAGTGTACACAGGGGGCTAACTAATGAAAAACTGTTTTTT
NA	NA	TRBJ2-2	TRBV15	CATSRGQRTGELFF	TGTGCCACCAGCAGAGGACAGAGAACCGGGGAGCTGTTTTTT
NA	TRBD1	TRBJ2-7	TRBV6-8	CASSRWDSSYEQYF	TGTGCCAGCAGTCGTTGGGACAGCTCCTACGAGCAGTACTTC
few	NA	TRBJ1-3	TRBV9	CASSVEYRRNTIYF	TGTGCCAGCAGCGTAGAGTACAGGCGAAACACCATATATTTT
NA	NA	TRBJ1-4	TRBV18	CASSELGINEKLFF	TGTGCCAGTTCGGAGTTGGGGATTAATGAAAAACTGTTTTTT
NA	NA	TRBJ2-7	TRBV9	CASSVSGGPTYEQYF	TGTGCCAGCAGCGTATCCGGGGGCCCAACCTACGAGCAGTACTTC
NA	NA	TRBJ2-7	TRBV10-3	CAISESNVKKTRSPYEQYF	TGTGCCATCAGTGAGTCAAACGTTAAAAAAACCAGGAGCCCCTACGAGCAGTACTTC
NA	NA	TRBJ2-5	TRBV9	CASSVDWVGETQYF	TGTGCCAGCAGCGTAGACTGGGTTGGAGAGACCCAGTACTTC
few	NA	TRBJ1-2	TRBV6-8	CASSYRTGNYGYTF	TGTGCCAGCAGTTACAGGACTGGGAACTATGGCTACACCTTC
few	NA	TRBJ2-1	TRBV11-3	CASSRLGPNNEQFF	TGTGCCAGCAGCAGGCTTGGGCCAAACAATGAGCAGTTCTTC
few	TRBD1	TRBJ1-1	TRBV6-8	CASSYATGGIEAFF	TGTGCCAGCAGTTACGCGACAGGGGGTATTGAAGCTTTCTTT
NA	NA	TRBJ2-1	TRBV9	CASSGPPSGSECLQFF	TGTGCCAGCAGCGGACCGCCCTCCGGGTCGGAATGTTTGCAGTTCTTC
NA	NA	TRBJ1-1	TRBV11-3	CASSSWRSDNTEAFF	TGTGCCAGCAGCTCTTGGCGGAGCGACAACACTGAAGCTTTCTTT